This TCR beta chain emerged from a study of shared clonotypes between healthy human individuals. Study overall: Ranging from 18 to 49 in age, donors were two women and a few men.

CDR1 and CDR2 (germline): KGHSH, LQKENI. The CDR3 runs 16 residues. J lost 5 bases, V lost 3 bases, and 11 bases had no gene match. Of note for this clone: The target antigen is unknown.

Study results and limitations: A generally larger estimated richness was seen in naive subsets than in memory subsets. Sharing across four donors was highest in naive CD4 (about 5%) and lowest in memory CD8 (around 0.4%).

The study ran the assay at deep level. Some clones are missing from TCRdb's copy, which holds only in-frame ones; the method was immunoSEQ multiplex PCR. This table has 1,500,000 or so clones, 96% appearing once. The material sequenced was naive CD4+ T cells sorted from blood. As for subset: CD45RA+ positively selected. V is TRBV18 and J is TRBJ2-7, with 9 nucleotides matching TRBD2. This sequence was found in a man between 25 and 39 years old in good health. The CDR3 here is CASSPLATSGPHEQYF. DNA of the CDR3: TGTGCCAGCTCACCCCTCGCGACTAGCGGCCCCCACGAGCAGTACTTC.